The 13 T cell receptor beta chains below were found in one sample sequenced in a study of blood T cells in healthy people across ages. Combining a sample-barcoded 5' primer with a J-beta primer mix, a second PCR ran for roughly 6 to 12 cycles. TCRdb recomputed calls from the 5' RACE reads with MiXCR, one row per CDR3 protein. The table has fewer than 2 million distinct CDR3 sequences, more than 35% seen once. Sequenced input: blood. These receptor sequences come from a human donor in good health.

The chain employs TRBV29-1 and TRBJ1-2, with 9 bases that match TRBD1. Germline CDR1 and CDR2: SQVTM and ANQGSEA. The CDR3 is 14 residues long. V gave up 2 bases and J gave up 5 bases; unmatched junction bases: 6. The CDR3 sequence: CSVERTGVEYGYTF. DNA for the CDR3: TGCAGCGTTGAAAGGACAGGGGTCGAGTATGGCTACACCTTC. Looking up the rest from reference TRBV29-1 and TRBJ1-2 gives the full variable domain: SAVISQKPSRDICQRGTSLTIQCQVDSQVTMMFWYRQQPGQSLTLIATANQGSEATYESGFVIDKFPISRPNLTFSTLTVSNMSPEDSSIYLCSVERTGVEYGYTFGSGTRLTVV.

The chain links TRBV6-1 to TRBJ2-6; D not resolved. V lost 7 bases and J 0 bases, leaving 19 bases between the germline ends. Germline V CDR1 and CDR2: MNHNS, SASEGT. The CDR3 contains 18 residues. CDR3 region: CASMELRQGPSGANVLTF. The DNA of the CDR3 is TGTGCCAGCATGGAGCTGAGACAAGGACCCTCTGGGGCCAACGTCCTGACTTTC.

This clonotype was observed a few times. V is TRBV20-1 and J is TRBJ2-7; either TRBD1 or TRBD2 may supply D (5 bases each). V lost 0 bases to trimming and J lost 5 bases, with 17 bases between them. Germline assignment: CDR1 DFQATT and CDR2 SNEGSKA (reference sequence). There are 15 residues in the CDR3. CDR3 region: CSARDPWDVVHEQYF. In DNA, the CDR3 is TGCAGTGCTAGAGACCCGTGGGACGTTGTTCACGAGCAGTACTTC.

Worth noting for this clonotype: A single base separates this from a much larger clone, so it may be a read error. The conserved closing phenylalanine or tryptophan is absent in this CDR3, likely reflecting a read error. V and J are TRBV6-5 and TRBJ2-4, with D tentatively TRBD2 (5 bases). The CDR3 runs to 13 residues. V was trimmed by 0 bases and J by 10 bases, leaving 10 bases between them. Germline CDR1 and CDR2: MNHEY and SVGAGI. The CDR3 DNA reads TGTGCCAGCAGTTACTCGTCACGGGGAATTCAGTACGTC. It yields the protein CASSYSSRGIQYV.

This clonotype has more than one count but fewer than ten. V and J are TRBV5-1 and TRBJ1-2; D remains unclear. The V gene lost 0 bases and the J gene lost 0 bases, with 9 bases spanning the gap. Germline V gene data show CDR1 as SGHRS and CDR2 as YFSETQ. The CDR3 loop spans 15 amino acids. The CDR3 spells CASSLAGRPNYGYTF. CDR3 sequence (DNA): TGCGCCAGCAGCTTGGCCGGACGCCCTAACTATGGCTACACCTTC.

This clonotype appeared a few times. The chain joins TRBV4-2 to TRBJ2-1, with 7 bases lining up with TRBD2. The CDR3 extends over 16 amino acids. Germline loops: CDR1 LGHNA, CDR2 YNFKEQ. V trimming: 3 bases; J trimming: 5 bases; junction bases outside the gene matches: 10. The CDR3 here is CASSHRGGPGDNEQFF. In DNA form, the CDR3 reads TGTGCCAGCAGCCACCGCGGGGGTCCCGGGGACAATGAGCAGTTCTTC.

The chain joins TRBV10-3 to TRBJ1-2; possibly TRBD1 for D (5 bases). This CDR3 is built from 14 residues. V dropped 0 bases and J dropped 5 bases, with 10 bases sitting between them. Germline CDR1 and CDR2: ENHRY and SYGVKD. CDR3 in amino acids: CAISESGPEYGYTF. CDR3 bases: TGTGCCATCAGTGAGTCGGGGCCGGAGTATGGCTACACCTTC.

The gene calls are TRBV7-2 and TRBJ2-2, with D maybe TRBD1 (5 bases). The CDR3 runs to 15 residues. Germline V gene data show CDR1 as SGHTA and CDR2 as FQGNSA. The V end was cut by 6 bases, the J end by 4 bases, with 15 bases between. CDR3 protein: CASRGLSAPTGELFF. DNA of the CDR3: TGTGCCAGCAGGGGGCTAAGTGCCCCCACCGGGGAGCTGTTTTTT.

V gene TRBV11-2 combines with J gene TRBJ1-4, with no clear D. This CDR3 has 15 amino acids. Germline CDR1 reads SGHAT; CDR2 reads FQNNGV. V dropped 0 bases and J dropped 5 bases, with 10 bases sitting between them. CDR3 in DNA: TGTGCCAGCAGCTTAGATGAGTTCCCCAATGAAAAACTGTTTTTT. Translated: CASSLDEFPNEKLFF.

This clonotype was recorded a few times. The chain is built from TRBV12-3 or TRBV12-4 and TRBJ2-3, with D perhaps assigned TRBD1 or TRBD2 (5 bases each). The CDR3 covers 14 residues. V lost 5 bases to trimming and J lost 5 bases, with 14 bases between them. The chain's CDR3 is CASSDRQRVDTQYF. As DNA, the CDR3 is TGTGCCAGCAGTGACAGACAGAGGGTAGATACGCAGTATTTT.

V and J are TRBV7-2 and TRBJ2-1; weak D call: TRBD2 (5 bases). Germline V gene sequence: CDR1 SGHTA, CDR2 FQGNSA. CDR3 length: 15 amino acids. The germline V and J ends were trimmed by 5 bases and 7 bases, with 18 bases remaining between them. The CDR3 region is CASSTQTGMGNEQFF. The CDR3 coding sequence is TGTGCCAGCAGCACCCAGACGGGGATGGGGAATGAGCAGTTCTTC.

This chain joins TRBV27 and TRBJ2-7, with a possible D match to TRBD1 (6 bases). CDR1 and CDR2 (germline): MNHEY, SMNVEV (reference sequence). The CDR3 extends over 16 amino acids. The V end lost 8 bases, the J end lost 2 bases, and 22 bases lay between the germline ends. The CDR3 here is CASHEGVGTQAYEQYF. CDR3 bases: TGTGCCAGCCACGAGGGGGTGGGGACACAAGCCTACGAGCAGTACTTC.

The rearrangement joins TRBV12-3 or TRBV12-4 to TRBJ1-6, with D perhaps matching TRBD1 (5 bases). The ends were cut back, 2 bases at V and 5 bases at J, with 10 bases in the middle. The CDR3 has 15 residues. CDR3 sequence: CASSLQGVHNSPLHF. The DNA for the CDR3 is TGTGCCAGCAGTTTACAGGGTGTCCATAATTCACCCCTCCACTTT.